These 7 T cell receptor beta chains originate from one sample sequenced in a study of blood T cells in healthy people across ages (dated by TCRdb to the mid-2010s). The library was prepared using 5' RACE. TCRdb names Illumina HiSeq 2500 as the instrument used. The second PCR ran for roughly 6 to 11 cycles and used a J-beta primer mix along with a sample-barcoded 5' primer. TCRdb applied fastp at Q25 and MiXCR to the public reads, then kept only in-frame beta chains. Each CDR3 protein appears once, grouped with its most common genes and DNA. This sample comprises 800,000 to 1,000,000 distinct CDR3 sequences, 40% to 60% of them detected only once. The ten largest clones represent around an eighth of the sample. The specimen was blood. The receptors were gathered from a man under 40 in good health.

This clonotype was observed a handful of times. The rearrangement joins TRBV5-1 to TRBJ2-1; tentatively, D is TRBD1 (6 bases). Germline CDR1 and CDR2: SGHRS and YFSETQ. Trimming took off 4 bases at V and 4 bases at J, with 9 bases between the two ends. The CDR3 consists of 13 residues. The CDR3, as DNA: TGCGCCAGCAGCATGACAGGATACAATGAGCAGTTCTTC. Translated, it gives CASSMTGYNEQFF.

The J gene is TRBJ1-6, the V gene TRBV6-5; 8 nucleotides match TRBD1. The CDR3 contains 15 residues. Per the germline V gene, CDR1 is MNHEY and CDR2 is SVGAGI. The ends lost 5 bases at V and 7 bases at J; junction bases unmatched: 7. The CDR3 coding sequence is TGTGCCAGCAGTACGGCAGGACAGGGCAATTCACCCCTCCACTTT. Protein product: CASSTAGQGNSPLHF.

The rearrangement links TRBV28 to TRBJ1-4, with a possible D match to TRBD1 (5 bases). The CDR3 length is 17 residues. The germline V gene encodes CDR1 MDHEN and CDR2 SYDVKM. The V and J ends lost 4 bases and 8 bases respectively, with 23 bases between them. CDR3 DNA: TGTGCCAGCAGTTCCATCAACCGGGACGGGTGGGTAGAAAAACTGTTTTTT. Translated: CASSSINRDGWVEKLFF.

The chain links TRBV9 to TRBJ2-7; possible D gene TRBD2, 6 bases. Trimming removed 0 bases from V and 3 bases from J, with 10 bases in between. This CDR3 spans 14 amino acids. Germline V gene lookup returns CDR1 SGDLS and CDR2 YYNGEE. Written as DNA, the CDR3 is TGTGCCAGCAGCGTAGTGCTCGGGGGCTACGAGCAGTACTTC. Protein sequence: CASSVVLGGYEQYF.

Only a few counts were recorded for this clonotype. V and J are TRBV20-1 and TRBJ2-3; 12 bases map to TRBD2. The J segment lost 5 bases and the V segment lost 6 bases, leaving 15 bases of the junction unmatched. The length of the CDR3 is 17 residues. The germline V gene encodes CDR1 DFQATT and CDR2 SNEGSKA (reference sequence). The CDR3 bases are TGCAGTGCCGCAACCCCTAGCGGGGGGGATTCCCGAGATACGCAGTATTTT. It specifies CSAATPSGGDSRDTQYF.

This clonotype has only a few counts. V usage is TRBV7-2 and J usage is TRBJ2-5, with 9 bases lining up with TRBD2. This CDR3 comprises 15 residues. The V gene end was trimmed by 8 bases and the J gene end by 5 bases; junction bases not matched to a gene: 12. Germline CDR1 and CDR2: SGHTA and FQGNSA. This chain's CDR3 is CASAEPGLALETQYF. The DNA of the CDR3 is TGTGCCAGCGCTGAACCGGGACTAGCATTGGAGACCCAGTACTTC.

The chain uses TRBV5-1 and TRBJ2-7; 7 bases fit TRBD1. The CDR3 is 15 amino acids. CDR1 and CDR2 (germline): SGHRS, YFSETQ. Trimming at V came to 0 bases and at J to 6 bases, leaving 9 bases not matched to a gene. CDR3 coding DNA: TGCGCCAGCAGCTTGGCCGACAGGGACGCCCGCGAGCAGTACTTC. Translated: CASSLADRDAREQYF.